The entry below gives a single TCR beta chain sequence along with its context. How the authors handled the data: Reference gene primer amplification gave nucleated cell count estimates. Some clones are missing from TCRdb's copy, which holds only in-frame ones; the method was immunoSEQ multiplex PCR. V, J and clone size are taken as reported in that table, and D and trimming were inferred from the DNA itself. Found here are about 150,000 clones, 65% to 90% of them singletons; the top ten hold 9.8%. The sample is drawn from a study of blood T cell repertoires in COVID-19. Study background: Acute-phase and convalescent COVID-19 samples originated in the United States, Italy and Spain. Sample material is recorded as cDNA or gDNA derived from T cells, B-cell-depleted T cells, or PBMCs.

Material: peripheral blood. This clonotype originated in a woman aged 50 to 60 with acute or convalescent COVID-19.

CDR3 coding DNA: TGTGCCACCAGCAGACGACAGTCCAGCTCCTACAATGAGCAGTTCTTC. Encoded protein: CATSRRQSSSYNEQFF. The chain uses TRBV15 and TRBJ2-1; D might be TRBD1 (5 bases). CDR3 length: 16 residues. Deletions cut 2 bases from V and 0 bases from J, with 11 bases between. In germline, CDR1 is LNHNV, CDR2 YYDKDF (reference sequence).